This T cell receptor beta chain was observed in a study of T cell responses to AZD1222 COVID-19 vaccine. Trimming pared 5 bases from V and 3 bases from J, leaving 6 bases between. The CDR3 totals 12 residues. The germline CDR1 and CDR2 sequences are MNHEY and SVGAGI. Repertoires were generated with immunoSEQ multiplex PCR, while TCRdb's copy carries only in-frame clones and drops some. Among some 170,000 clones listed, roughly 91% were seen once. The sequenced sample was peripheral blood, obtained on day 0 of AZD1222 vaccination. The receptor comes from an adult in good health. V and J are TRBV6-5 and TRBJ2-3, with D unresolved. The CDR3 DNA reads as TGTGCCAGCAGTAAAAATACAGATACGCAGTATTTT. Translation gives CASSKNTDTQYF.